This TCR beta chain derives from a study of siplizumab effects on memory and regulatory T cells (dated by TCRdb to between 2019 and 2020). In terms of the full investigation: The study examined how the anti-CD2 antibody siplizumab affects alloreactive T-cell subsets in allogeneic mixed lymphocyte reactions built from human PBMCs. Findings and caveats that apply to the study as a whole: Because sequences below about 10^-5 frequency were poorly captured, only a minor fraction of alloreactive clones could be mapped to unstimulated subsets. Greater diversity appeared to be present in unstimulated naive T cells than in memory T cells, and a substantial contribution to the alloresponse seemed to be made by naive cells. Siplizumab significantly reduced the cumulative frequency of alloreactive sequences traceable to unstimulated CD4+ memory T cells. A naive or memory phenotype could not be assigned to roughly 75-96% of proliferating CD4+ or CD8+ clones. In reactions with siplizumab, an average of approximately 69% of mappable alloreactive CD4+ clones were Treg-derived, compared with around 28% in control reactions. No functional confirmation was obtained for the suppressive function of proliferating Tregs from siplizumab cultures.

With respect to this clone: Its recognized antigen is unknown. Base qualities are missing; no much larger clone stands one base away.

TCRbeta CDR3 sequencing was performed on sorted unstimulated T cells and on proliferating T cells recovered from mixed lymphocyte reactions. Fresh whole blood from nine to ten HLA-typed healthy donors was used as the source from which PBMCs were isolated. To map where alloreactive clones came from, unstimulated CD4+ regulatory T cells were FACS-sorted. The library relied on the immunoSEQ multiplex PCR assay. Approximately 100,000 TCR templates per sample were assayed on the deep sequencing platform. Genomic DNA extracted from sorted T cells was used for TCRbeta CDR3 sequencing. Under the source paper's analysis protocol: The R programming language was used for the clonal analysis of the TCRbeta CDR3 data. Alloreactive CD4+ and CD8+ clones were identified by comparing unstimulated samples to CFSE-low samples taken after the reaction. By matching sequences to the repertoires of sorted unstimulated Treg and non-Treg cells, each alloreactive CD4+ clone was assigned a regulatory or non-regulatory origin. Entries here come from immuneACCESS through TCRdb and include only in-frame sequences with V and J called. Some clones fail to appear in such tables; in the studies checked, an unresolved V gene covers under half of the shortfall, and the cause of the remainder is unknown. The DNA gave D and trimming, while V, J and clone size come from that table. The sample includes 100,000 or so clones, with around 95% observed a single time. Approximately 0.61% of the sample is in the top ten clones.

The junction shows trimming of 2 bases on V and 8 bases on J, plus 15 bases between the germline ends. From the cysteine through the phenylalanine, the CDR3 covers 15 amino acids. The sequence is cut down to CDR3 DNA, 45 bases in frame from base 1. For CDR1 and CDR2, the germline V gene lists MDHEN and SYDVKM. The receptor's source is a human donor in good health. Sequencing was carried out using Tregs sorted from blood. The sequence links TRBV28 to TRBJ1-4; confidence is insufficient to name the D gene. The CDR3 reads as follows: CASSLRPSREEKLFF. The bases are TGTGCCAGCAGTTTACGGCCCTCCCGGGAGGAAAAACTGTTTTTT.